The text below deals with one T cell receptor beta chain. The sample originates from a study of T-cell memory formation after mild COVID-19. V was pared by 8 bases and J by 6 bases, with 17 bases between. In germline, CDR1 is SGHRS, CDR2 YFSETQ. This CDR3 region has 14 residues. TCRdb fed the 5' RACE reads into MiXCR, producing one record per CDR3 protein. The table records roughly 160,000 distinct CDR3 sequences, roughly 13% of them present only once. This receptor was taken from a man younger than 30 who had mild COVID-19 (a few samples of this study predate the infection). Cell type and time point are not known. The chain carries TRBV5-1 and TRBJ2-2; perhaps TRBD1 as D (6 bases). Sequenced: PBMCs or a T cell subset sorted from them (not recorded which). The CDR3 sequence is CASTDSVIAGELFF. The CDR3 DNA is TGCGCCAGTACGGACAGCGTAATCGCCGGGGAGCTGTTTTTT.